This entry lists 7 T cell receptor beta chains sequenced from one sample in a study of T cells in Graves' hyperthyroidism and ophthalmopathy. It was RNA transcripts that yielded the amplified TCR beta CDR3 regions. Primed by the HTBI set, a first-round RT-PCR was run on the TCR CDR3. One entry per CDR3 protein, called by TCRdb with MiXCR from the multiplex PCR reads. The sample gives 300,000 to 400,000 distinct CDR3 sequences, approximately 17% of which show up once; around two fifths is in the top ten. The material sequenced was blood. These receptors originate from a man in his late teens or twenties with Graves' ophthalmopathy.

This sequence joins TRBV7-3 and TRBJ2-1, with 11 bases fitting TRBD1. Germline trimming cut 4 bases from V and 2 bases from J; bases unmatched to any gene: 4. CDR3 size: 16 residues. CDR1 is SGHTA, CDR2 FQGTGA, per germline. CDR3 DNA: TGTGCCAGCAGCTCCGGGACAGGGGGACCCTACAATGAGCAGTTCTTC. Encoded protein: CASSSGTGGPYNEQFF.

V usage is TRBV6-4 and J usage is TRBJ1-2; TRBD1 aligns across 8 bases. CDR1 and CDR2 from the germline V gene are MRHNA and SNTAGT. The CDR3 has 15 residues. Germline trimming cut 0 bases from V and 8 bases from J; bases unmatched to any gene: 8. The CDR3 DNA is TGTGCCAGCAGTGACTCGTACGGGACAGGCCACGGCTACACCTTC. Translation gives CASSDSYGTGHGYTF.

The J gene is TRBJ1-6, the V gene TRBV19; TRBD1 is a possible D gene (5 bases). Germline loops: CDR1 LNHDA, CDR2 SQIVND (reference sequence). The CDR3 covers 15 residues. Trimming shortened V by 2 bases and J by 4 bases, and 9 bases separated the two germline ends. CDR3 in amino acids: CASSIRGRYNSPLHF. As DNA, the CDR3 is TGTGCCAGTAGTATAAGGGGCCGGTATAATTCACCCCTCCACTTT.

This clonotype was observed at least ten times. The V call is TRBV7-9, the J call TRBJ2-7; 7 bases align to TRBD1. The CDR3 covers 14 residues. Germline assignment: CDR1 SEHNR and CDR2 FQNEAQ (reference sequence). Losses at the gene ends were 5 bases for V and 3 bases for J; bases not matched to a gene: 7. CDR3 region: CASSLGQTLYEQYF. The DNA for the CDR3 is TGTGCCAGCAGCCTGGGACAGACTCTCTACGAGCAGTACTTC.

J is TRBJ2-2 and V is TRBV6-1; D call uncertain. This CDR3 has 17 residues. The V and J ends lost 9 bases and 3 bases respectively, with 23 bases between them. Germline assignment: CDR1 MNHNS and CDR2 SASEGT. The chain's CDR3 is CASTITTPPSDTGELFF. CDR3 DNA sequence: TGTGCCAGTACCATCACTACACCGCCCTCGGACACCGGGGAGCTGTTTTTT.

This clonotype was detected many times. The chain couples TRBV3-1 to TRBJ1-5; D is perhaps TRBD1 (5 bases). Germline V gene data show CDR1 as LGHDT and CDR2 as YNNKEL (reference sequence). V was cut by 4 bases and J by 3 bases, with 10 bases left in between. The CDR3 is made up of 14 amino acids. In DNA form, the CDR3 reads TGTGCCAGCAGCCCGGGACTCCTCAATCAGCCCCAGCATTTT. Protein product: CASSPGLLNQPQHF.

This clonotype was seen repeatedly, ten times or more. The rearrangement links TRBV7-3 to TRBJ2-7; TRBD1 matches 10 bases. The V and J ends lost 5 bases and 2 bases, in that order; junction bases with no gene match: 6. In germline, CDR1 is SGHTA, CDR2 FQGTGA. This CDR3 is 15 amino acids long. The CDR3 DNA sequence: TGTGCCAGCAGCCTTCACGGACAGGGGGCCTACGAGCAGTACTTC. Residues: CASSLHGQGAYEQYF.